These T cell receptor beta chains were read from a single sample in a study of CD8+ T cells in alopecia areata. Sequencing used immunoSEQ multiplex PCR; TCRdb keeps in-frame clones, though not all of them. The table has under 200,000 clones, 60% to 75% seen once; the top ten hold approximately 14%. The sample here was CD4+ T cells sorted from blood, taken at week 24, from a patient treated with tofacitinib. The receptors here all came from a human donor with alopecia areata. Each CDR3 is given with its conserved first and last residue. The D gene is left open where the match is weak. Clone size appears in some rows only: once, few, many, or a class for an expanded clone.

v_call,d_call,clone_size,j_call,cdr3_nt,cdr3_aa
TRBV10-2,TRBD1,-,TRBJ2-1,TGCGCCAGCACGGGGACAGTGTCCTACAATGAGCAGTTCTTC,CASTGTVSYNEQFF
TRBV7-9,TRBD2,-,TRBJ2-7,TGTGCCAGCAGGCGAGGACTAGCCGAGGGGGACGAGCAGTACTTC,CASRRGLAEGDEQYF
TRBV18,TRBD1,few,TRBJ1-5,TGTGCCAGCTCACCACGTGGGACAGCCGATCAGCCCCAGCATTTT,CASSPRGTADQPQHF
TRBV30,TRBD1,-,TRBJ1-5,TGTGCCTTAAACAGGGGGGACCGCAATCAGCCCCAGCATTTT,CALNRGDRNQPQHF
TRBV30,TRBD2,-,TRBJ2-3,TGTGCCTGGAGCCTAGCGGGGGGTGGAGATACGCAGTATTTT,CAWSLAGGGDTQYF
TRBV29-1,-,few,TRBJ2-7,TGCAGCGTTGTTGTGAACTACGAGCAGTACTTC,CSVVVNYEQYF
TRBV27,TRBD2,few,TRBJ2-7,TGTGCCAGCAGTACCCGACTAGCGAGGTACGAGCAGTACTTC,CASSTRLARYEQYF
TRBV10-3,-,many,TRBJ2-3,TGTGCCATCAGTGAGTCTGATGCCCCAGATACGCAGTATTTT,CAISESDAPDTQYF
TRBV6-5,-,-,TRBJ1-2,TGTGCCAGCAGTCCAGACCTAGGTAGCTACACCTTC,CASSPDLGSYTF
TRBV5-1,-,few,TRBJ2-7,TGCGCCAGCAGCTTGGGAGGGGCAGCGGACGAGCAGTACTTC,CASSLGGAADEQYF